These 10 T cell receptor beta chains were sequenced from one sample in a study of T cell repertoires in cytomegalovirus infection (dated by TCRdb to between 2019 and 2020). The antigens these receptors bind are not known. Sequencer: Illumina HiSeq 1500. TCRdb handled the public reads itself, with Q25 trimming in fastp and clone calling in MiXCR, and kept productive beta chains. Merged by CDR3 protein, the rows form single entries marked with the most common genes and DNA. The sample table holds hundreds of thousands of distinct CDR3 sequences, of which roughly 30% were seen once. The leading ten clones occupy more than 12% of the sample. The treatment or condition label here, explained by the study, means: in vitro stimulation with specific CMV peptide epitopes to enrich CMV-specific T cells. Sequenced here: cultured CD8+ T cells from PBMCs, sampled from culture after CMV antigen stimulation. These receptors were obtained from a human donor in good health (CMV status not recorded). Some clones in this sample may be carry-over from other donors' samples.

This clonotype came up many times. The J gene is TRBJ1-6, the V gene TRBV7-6; D gene ambiguous. V was trimmed by 3 bases and J by 6 bases, leaving 15 bases between them. CDR1 and CDR2 (germline): SGHVS, FNYEAQ. The CDR3 runs 16 residues. The DNA of the CDR3 is TGTGCCAGCAGCTTGCTTATGAGCAGTGGTAATTCACCCCTCCACTTT. Its translation is CASSLLMSSGNSPLHF.

This clonotype was seen repeatedly, ten times or more. The V call is TRBV7-9, the J call TRBJ2-7; D is unresolved. Germline values: CDR1 SEHNR, CDR2 FQNEAQ (reference sequence). The CDR3 consists of 12 residues. V was trimmed by 3 bases and J by 6 bases, leaving 9 bases between them. CDR3 region: CASSFESGEQYV. The CDR3 coding sequence is TGTGCCAGCAGCTTCGAATCTGGCGAGCAGTACGTC.

About this clonotype itself: A junction boundary mismatches the germline segment, possibly from a read error. The chain carries TRBV7-8 and TRBJ1-4; D remains unclear. Germline CDR1 and CDR2: SGHVS and FQNEAQ. This CDR3 is 16 amino acids long. DNA for the CDR3: TGTGCCAACAGCTTAGCGCTAATGATGGCGAATGAAAAACTGTTTTTT. Residues: CANSLALMMANEKLFF.

This clonotype has just a few counts. The chain couples TRBV7-8 to TRBJ1-4; 11 bases map to TRBD1. The CDR3 is made up of 15 amino acids. V shed 3 bases, J shed 5 bases, and the junction held 2 bases outside the gene matches. In germline, CDR1 is SGHVS, CDR2 FQNEAQ. The CDR3 reads CASSLDRGLNEKLFF. Here the CDR3 DNA reads TGTGCCAGCAGCTTGGACAGGGGGCTCAATGAAAAACTGTTTTTT.

This clonotype has at least ten counts. The chain is built from TRBV7-2 and TRBJ2-7; TRBD2 matches 7 bases. Germline-derived CDR1 and CDR2 are SGHTA and FQGNSA. The ends lost 1 base at V and 2 bases at J; junction bases unmatched: 5. This CDR3 has 15 residues. Here the CDR3 DNA reads TGTGCCAGCAGCTTAGGTGCGGGACTAACCTACGAGCAGTACGTC. It translates to CASSLGAGLTYEQYV.

The chain combines TRBV6-5 with TRBJ2-2, with a weak D call TRBD2 (7 bases). Trimming took 2 bases from V and 7 from J, leaving 20 bases between them. Germline V CDR1 and CDR2: MNHEY, SVGAGI. This CDR3 has 17 residues. CDR3 protein: CASSYAGGGWGNGELFF. In nucleotides, the CDR3 is TGTGCCAGCAGTTACGCTGGCGGGGGCTGGGGAAACGGGGAGCTGTTTTTT.

This CDR3 reads CASRAGGSYNEQFF. In nucleotides, the CDR3 is TGTGCCAGCCGGGCGGGGGGCTCCTACAATGAGCAGTTCTTC. The gene calls are TRBV12-3 or TRBV12-4 and TRBJ2-1; 8 bases are shared with TRBD2. This CDR3 has 14 amino acids. V was clipped by 8 bases and J by 0 bases; unmatched bases: 3.

V usage is TRBV10-1 and J usage is TRBJ2-7; no firm D call. The V end was cut by 3 bases, the J end by 5 bases, with 17 bases between. This CDR3 comprises 15 residues. Germline V CDR1 and CDR2: WNHNN, SYGVQD (reference sequence). In DNA, the CDR3 is TGCGCCAGCAGTGATGGGGAAGTAGCCCTCGACGAGCAGTACTTC. This translates into CASSDGEVALDEQYF.

This clonotype turned up a few times. The V gene is TRBV4-2, the J gene TRBJ2-1; TRBD2 matches at 8 bases. CDR3 size: 17 residues. Trimming took 4 bases from V and 2 from J; bases not matched to a gene: 10. CDR1 LGHNA and CDR2 YNFKEQ come from the germline V gene. The CDR3 DNA is TGTGCCAGCAGCCGAAAGGTTGGCGGGGGGACCTACAATGAGCAGTTCTTC. Its translation is CASSRKVGGGTYNEQFF.

The genes are TRBV28 and TRBJ1-6; 7 positions match TRBD1. The V gene's germline CDR1 is MDHEN and CDR2 SYDVKM. The length of the CDR3 is 18 residues. The J segment lost 3 bases and the V segment lost 3 bases, leaving 11 bases of the junction unmatched. The CDR3 region has the DNA TGTGCCAGCAGTTTCCCTACGACAGGGACACTCTATAATTCACCCCTCCACTTT. Amino acid sequence: CASSFPTTGTLYNSPLHF.